The clone carrying this TCR beta chain was observed many times. No antigen is known for it. This CDR3 is built from 17 residues. Looked up from germline, CDR1 is SGHTA and CDR2 is FQGNSA. The J segment lost 6 bases and the V segment lost 0 bases, leaving 7 bases of the junction unmatched. This specimen comes from a study of T cells in Graves' hyperthyroidism and ophthalmopathy. What was amplified from RNA transcripts were TCR beta CDR3 regions. Primed by the HTBI set, a first-round RT-PCR was run on the TCR CDR3. A single record per CDR3 protein comes from TCRdb applying MiXCR to the multiplex PCR reads. The sample records 300,000 to 500,000 distinct CDR3 sequences, about 15% being singletons. Every diagnosis used clinical symptoms, serum thyroxine and TRAb, thyroid ultrasound and orbital computed tomography. Fresh peripheral blood, under 11 ml, yielded the PBMCs. Study-level results: Separation of ophthalmopathy from stable hyperthyroidism was achieved by a 13 V-J model.

This chain connects TRBV7-2 to TRBJ2-3; 12 bases fit TRBD2. The source of this sequence is a woman aged 30 to 39 with Graves' hyperthyroidism. Sequencing was carried out using blood. CDR3 coding DNA: TGTGCCAGCAGCTTAGCCAGGCTAGCGGGAGGGCAGGATACGCAGTATTTT. Translated: CASSLARLAGGQDTQYF.